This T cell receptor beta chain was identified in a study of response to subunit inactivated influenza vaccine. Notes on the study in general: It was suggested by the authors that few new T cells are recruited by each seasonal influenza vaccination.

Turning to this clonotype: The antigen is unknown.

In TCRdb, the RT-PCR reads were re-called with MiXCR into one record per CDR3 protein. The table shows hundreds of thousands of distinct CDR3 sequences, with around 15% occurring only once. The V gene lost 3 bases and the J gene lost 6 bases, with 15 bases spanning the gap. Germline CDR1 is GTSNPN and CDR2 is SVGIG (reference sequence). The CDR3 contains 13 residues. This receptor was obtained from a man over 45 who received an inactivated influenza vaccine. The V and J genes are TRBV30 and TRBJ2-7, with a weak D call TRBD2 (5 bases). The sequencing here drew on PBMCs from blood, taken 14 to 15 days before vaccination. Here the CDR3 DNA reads TGTGCCTGGAGGCGCGGGCCCGTAGGCGAGCAGTACTTC. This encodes CAWRRGPVGEQYF.